This TCR beta chain was recovered during a study of blood T cell repertoires in COVID-19. The overall study: Some COVID-19 samples were acute and others convalescent; all came from the United States, Italy and Spain.

Libraries were prepared by immunoSEQ multiplex PCR; TCRdb keeps only in-frame clonotypes and omits some of them. Of around 200,000 clones listed, about 88% are singletons. Participants were aged about 18 to 100 years, lived in 25 or so US areas, and enrolled virtually. The CDR3 spans 17 residues. The germline CDR1 and CDR2 sequences are SGHVS and FNYEAQ. V lost 1 base and J lost 4; bases outside the gene matches: 9. This sequence was found in a woman in her thirties who had been exposed to COVID-19. The V gene is TRBV7-6, the J gene TRBJ1-4, with 7 bases that match TRBD1. The sequencing input was PBMCs or T cells enriched from blood (not recorded which). CDR3 in amino acids: CASSLGVRGGLNEKLFF. CDR3 DNA sequence: TGTGCCAGCAGCTTAGGCGTACGAGGGGGCCTTAATGAAAAACTGTTTTTT.